This T cell receptor (beta chain) was captured by sequencing in a study of graft-versus-host responses after intestinal transplantation. Study background: Following induction with anti-thymocyte globulin, all recipients were given tacrolimus and steroids for two to three years. Study-wide points: Present in recipient marrow, GvH clones included some that appeared first in ileum or blood.

This CDR3 comprises 13 residues. Per germline, CDR1 WNHNN and CDR2 SYGVQD (reference sequence). The V end was cut by 4 bases, the J end by 1 base, with 7 bases between. As concerns this clone: Its specificity is unknown.

The repertoire was sequenced with immunoSEQ multiplex PCR; TCRdb's copy has only in-frame clones and lacks some. The sample records 60,000 to 90,000 clones, roughly 91% being singletons. The TCR originated in a human donor who received an intestinal transplant. This chain uses TRBV10-1 with TRBJ2-5, with D perhaps TRBD2 (6 bases). Sample: unstimulated CD8+ T cells sorted from spleen or lymph node cells, taken before intestinal transplant. The CDR3 loop is CASSGGVQETQYF. CDR3 DNA: TGCGCCAGCAGTGGGGGGGTCCAAGAGACCCAGTACTTC.